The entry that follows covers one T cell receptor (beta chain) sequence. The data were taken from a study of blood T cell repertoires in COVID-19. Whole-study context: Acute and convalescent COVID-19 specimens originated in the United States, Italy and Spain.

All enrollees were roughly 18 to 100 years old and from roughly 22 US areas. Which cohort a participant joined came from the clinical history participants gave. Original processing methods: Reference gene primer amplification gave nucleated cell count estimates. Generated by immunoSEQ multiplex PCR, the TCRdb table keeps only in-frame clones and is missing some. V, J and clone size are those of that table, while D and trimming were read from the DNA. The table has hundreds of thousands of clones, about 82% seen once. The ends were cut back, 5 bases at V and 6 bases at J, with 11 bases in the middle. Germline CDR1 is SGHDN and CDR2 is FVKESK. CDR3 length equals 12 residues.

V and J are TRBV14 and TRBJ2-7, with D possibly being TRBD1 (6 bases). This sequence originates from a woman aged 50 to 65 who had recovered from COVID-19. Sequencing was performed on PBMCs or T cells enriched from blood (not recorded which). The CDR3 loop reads CASSNYRAEQYF. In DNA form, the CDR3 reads TGTGCCAGCAGCAACTACAGGGCCGAGCAGTACTTC. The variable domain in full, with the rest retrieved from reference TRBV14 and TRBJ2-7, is EAGVTQFPSHSVIEKGQTVTLRCDPISGHDNLYWYRRVMGKEIKFLLHFVKESKQDESGMPNNRFLAERTGGTYSTLKVQPAELEDSGVYFCASSNYRAEQYFGPGTRLTVT.